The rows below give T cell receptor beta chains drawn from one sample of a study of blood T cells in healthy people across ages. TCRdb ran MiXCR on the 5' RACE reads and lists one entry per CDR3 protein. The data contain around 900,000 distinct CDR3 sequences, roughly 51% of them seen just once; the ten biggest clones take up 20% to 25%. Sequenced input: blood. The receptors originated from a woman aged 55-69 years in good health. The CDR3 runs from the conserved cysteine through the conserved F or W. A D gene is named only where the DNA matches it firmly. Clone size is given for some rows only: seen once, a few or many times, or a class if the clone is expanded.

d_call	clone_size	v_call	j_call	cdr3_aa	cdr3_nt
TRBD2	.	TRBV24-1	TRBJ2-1	CATSDLMSGGTEQFF	TGTGCCACCAGTGATTTGATGAGCGGGGGCACTGAGCAGTTCTTC
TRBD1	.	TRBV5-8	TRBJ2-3	CAGIKTGVLTDTQYF	TGTGCCGGAATCAAGACAGGGGTCCTCACAGATACGCAGTATTTT
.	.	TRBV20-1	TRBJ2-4	CSARDRSIQYF	TGCAGTGCTAGAGATAGAAGCATTCAGTACTTC
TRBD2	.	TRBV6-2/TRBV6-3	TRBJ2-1	CASLSTRSASGRARGNEQFF	TGTGCCAGCTTATCGACTAGATCGGCTAGCGGGAGGGCCAGGGGCAATGAGCAGTTCTTC
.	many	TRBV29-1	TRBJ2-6	CSVDPGYGANVLTF	TGCAGCGTTGACCCAGGGTACGGGGCCAACGTCCTGACTTTC
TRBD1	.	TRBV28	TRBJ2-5	CASSLWGRTGSIKTQYF	TGTGCCAGCAGTTTATGGGGGAGGACAGGGAGTATAAAGACCCAGTACTTC
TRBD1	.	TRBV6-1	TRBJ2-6	CASRAGTGTPGANVLTF	TGTGCCAGCAGGGCCGGGACAGGGACCCCTGGGGCCAACGTCCTGACTTTC
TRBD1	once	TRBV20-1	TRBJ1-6	CSAGTTGLNSPLHF	TGCAGTGCTGGGACGACAGGGCTCAATTCACCCCTCCACTTT
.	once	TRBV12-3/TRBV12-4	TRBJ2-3	CASSFPPGATQYF	TGTGCCAGCAGTTTTCCCCCGGGAGCTACGCAGTATTTT
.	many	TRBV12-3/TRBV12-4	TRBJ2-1	CASRSGDRYERFF	TGTGCCAGCAGAAGCGGGGACAGGTATGAGCGGTTCTTC
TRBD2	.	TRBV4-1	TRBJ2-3	CASSPSRAAGGDTQYF	TGTGCCAGCAGCCCGTCGCGAGCGGCGGGGGGTGATACGCAGTATTTT
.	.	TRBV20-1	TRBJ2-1	CSARGPAARVQFF	TGCAGTGCTAGGGGGCCTGCCGCGAGGGTGCAGTTCTTC
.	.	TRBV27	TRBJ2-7	CASSTAQGFHEQYF	TGTGCCAGCAGCACTGCACAGGGATTCCACGAGCAGTACTTC
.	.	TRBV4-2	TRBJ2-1	CASSQPTRASEQFF	TGTGCCAGCAGCCAACCCACTAGAGCGAGCGAGCAGTTCTTC
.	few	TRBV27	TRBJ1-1	CASSLSGITEAFF	TGTGCCAGCAGTTTATCTGGTATCACTGAAGCTTTCTTT
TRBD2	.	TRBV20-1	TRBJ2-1	CSARPGTSGSSEQFF	TGCAGTGCTAGACCCGGGACTAGCGGGAGTAGTGAGCAGTTCTTC
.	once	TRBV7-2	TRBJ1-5	CASSLDWSQPQHF	TGTGCCAGCAGCTTAGATTGGTCTCAGCCCCAGCATTTT
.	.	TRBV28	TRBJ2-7	CATTWTAGSNEQYF	TGTGCCACAACCTGGACGGCAGGTTCAAACGAGCAGTACTTC
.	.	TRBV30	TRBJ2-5	CAWSVHLETQYF	TGTGCCTGGAGTGTTCATCTGGAGACCCAGTACTTC
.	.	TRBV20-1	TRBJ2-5	CSARHPGVARETQYF	TGCAGTGCTAGACACCCGGGGGTAGCGAGAGAGACCCAGTACTTC
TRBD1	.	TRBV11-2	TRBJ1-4	CASSPTRGWIGEKLFF	TGTGCCAGCAGCCCCACCAGGGGGTGGATCGGAGAAAAACTGTTTTTT
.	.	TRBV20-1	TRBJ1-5	CSARGGEGSNQPQHF	TGCAGTGCTAGAGGGGGGGAGGGTAGCAATCAGCCCCAGCATTTT
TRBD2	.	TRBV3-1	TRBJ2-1	CASSQRGRVLNEQFF	TGTGCCAGCAGCCAACGCGGGAGGGTCCTTAATGAGCAGTTCTTC
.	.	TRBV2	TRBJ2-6	CASSEYQGGLAGANVLTF	TGTGCCAGCAGTGAATACCAGGGTGGTTTGGCTGGGGCCAACGTCCTGACTTTC
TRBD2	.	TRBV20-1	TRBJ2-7	CSARRTSWHEQYF	TGCAGTGCTAGAAGGACTAGCTGGCACGAGCAGTACTTC
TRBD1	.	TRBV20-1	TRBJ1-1	CSVRTGARRNTEAFF	TGCAGTGTAAGGACAGGGGCGAGGAGGAACACTGAAGCTTTCTTT
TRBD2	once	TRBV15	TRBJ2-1	CATSSSSGSYNEQFF	TGTGCCACCAGCAGTTCTAGCGGCTCCTACAATGAGCAGTTCTTC
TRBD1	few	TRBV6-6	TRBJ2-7	CAISPPGQGTYEQYF	TGTGCCATCTCCCCGCCGGGACAGGGAACCTACGAGCAGTACTTC
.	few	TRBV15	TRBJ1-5	CATSRDGYVGDQPQHF	TGTGCCACCAGCAGAGATGGGTATGTGGGGGATCAGCCCCAGCATTTT
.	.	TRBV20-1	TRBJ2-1	CSVGPWEQFF	TGCAGTGTGGGTCCGTGGGAGCAGTTCTTC
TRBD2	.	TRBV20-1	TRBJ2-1	CSASGPSGIGEQFF	TGCAGTGCTAGCGGTCCTAGCGGGATTGGTGAGCAGTTCTTC
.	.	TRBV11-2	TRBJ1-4	CASSLGPGSGTNEKLFF	TGTGCCAGCAGCTTAGGCCCGGGATCGGGAACTAATGAAAAACTGTTTTTT
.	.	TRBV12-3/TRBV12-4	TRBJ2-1	CASSLAETYNEQFF	TGTGCCAGCAGTTTGGCGGAAACCTACAATGAGCAGTTCTTC
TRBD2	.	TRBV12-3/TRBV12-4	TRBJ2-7	CASSLLPGGGRFSGEQYF	TGTGCCAGCAGTTTACTCCCTGGTGGCGGGAGGTTTTCAGGCGAGCAGTACTTC
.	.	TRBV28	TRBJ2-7	CASSLPTGFWDEQYF	TGTGCCAGCAGTTTACCGACCGGGTTCTGGGACGAGCAGTACTTC
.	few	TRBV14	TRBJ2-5	CASSQDPPSGETQYF	TGTGCCAGCAGCCAAGACCCTCCTTCTGGGGAGACCCAGTACTTC